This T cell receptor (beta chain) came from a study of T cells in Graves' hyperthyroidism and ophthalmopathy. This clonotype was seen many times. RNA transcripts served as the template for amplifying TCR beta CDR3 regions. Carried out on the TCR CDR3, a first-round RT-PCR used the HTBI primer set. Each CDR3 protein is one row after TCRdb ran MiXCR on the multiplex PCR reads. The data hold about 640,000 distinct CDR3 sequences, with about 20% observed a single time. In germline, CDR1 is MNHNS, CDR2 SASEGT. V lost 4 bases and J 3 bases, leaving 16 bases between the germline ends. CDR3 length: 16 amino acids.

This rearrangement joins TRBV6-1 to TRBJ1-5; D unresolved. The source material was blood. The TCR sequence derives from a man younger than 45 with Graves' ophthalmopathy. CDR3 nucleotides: TGTGCCAGCAGTGCCATGCCTCGAGGACCCAATCAGCCCCAGCATTTT. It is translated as CASSAMPRGPNQPQHF.